Listed here is a single T cell receptor beta chain. The antigen remains unidentified. It was RNA transcripts that yielded the amplified TCR beta CDR3 regions. With the HTBI primer set, the TCR CDR3 went through a first round of RT-PCR. MiXCR, run by TCRdb on the multiplex PCR reads, gives a single entry per CDR3 protein. The data show 300,000 to 400,000 distinct CDR3 sequences, approximately 13% seen once. It was uncontrolled infection, other autoimmune disease, pregnancy or lactation that excluded patients. This sample was taken from a study of T cells in Graves' hyperthyroidism and ophthalmopathy. V gave up 7 bases and J gave up 8 bases; unmatched junction bases: 15. CDR3 length: 17 residues. Germline V gene lookup returns CDR1 SNHLY and CDR2 FYNNEI. Regarding the study as a whole: From stable hyperthyroidism, ophthalmopathy was set apart by a 13 V-J model.

The source material was blood. The chain couples TRBV2 to TRBJ2-2; 11 bases fit TRBD1. This receptor was taken from a woman in her twenties or thirties with Graves' hyperthyroidism. As DNA, the CDR3 is TGTGCCAGCAACGAGATAAGCCGGACAGGGGGCGAGGGGGAGCTGTTTTTT. Residues: CASNEISRTGGEGELFF. The full variable domain, completed using reference TRBV2 and TRBJ2-2, is EPEVTQTPSHQVTQMGQEVILRCVPISNHLYFYWYRQILGQKVEFLVSFYNNEISEKSEIFDDQFSVERPDGSNFTLKIRSTKLEDSAMYFCASNEISRTGGEGELFFGEGSRLTVL.